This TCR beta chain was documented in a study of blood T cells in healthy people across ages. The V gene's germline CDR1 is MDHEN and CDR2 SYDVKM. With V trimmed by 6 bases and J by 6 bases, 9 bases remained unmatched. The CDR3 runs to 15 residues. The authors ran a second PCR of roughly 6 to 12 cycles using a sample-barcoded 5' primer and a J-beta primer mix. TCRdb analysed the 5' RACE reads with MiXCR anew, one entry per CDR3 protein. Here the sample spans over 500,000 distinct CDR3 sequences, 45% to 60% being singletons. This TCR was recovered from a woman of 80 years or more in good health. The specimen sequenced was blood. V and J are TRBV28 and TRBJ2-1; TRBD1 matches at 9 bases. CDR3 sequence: CASSFRTGAPNEQFF. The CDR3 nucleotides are TGTGCCAGCAGCTTTAGGACAGGGGCCCCCAATGAGCAGTTCTTC.